This T cell receptor beta chain derives from a study of chronic HIV infection and antiretroviral therapy. TCRdb independently ran MiXCR on the 5' RACE reads; one entry per CDR3 protein. The data contain 40,000 to 60,000 distinct CDR3 sequences, about 20% of them singletons. The clonotype was recovered from an adult who had HIV and had not received antiretroviral therapy, or was an uninfected healthy control (not recorded which). The sequenced sample consisted of peripheral blood.

The CDR3 DNA sequence: TGTGCCAGCGGGAAATCGGGACTAGCGGCAGATACGCAGTATTTT. It yields the protein CASGKSGLAADTQYF. This chain uses TRBV28 with TRBJ2-3, with TRBD2 matching over 11 bases. This CDR3 has 15 amino acids. Germline V gene sequence: CDR1 MDHEN, CDR2 SYDVKM. V dropped 8 bases and J dropped 4; count of bases not matched to a gene: 8.